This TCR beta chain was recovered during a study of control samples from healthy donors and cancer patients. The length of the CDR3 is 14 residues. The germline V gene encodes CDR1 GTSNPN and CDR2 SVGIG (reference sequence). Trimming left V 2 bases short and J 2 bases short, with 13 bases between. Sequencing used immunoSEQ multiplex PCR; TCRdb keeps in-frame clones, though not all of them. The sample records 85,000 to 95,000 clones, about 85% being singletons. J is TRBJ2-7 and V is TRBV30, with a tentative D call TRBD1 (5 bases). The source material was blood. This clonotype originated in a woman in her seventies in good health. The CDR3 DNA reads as TGTGCCTGGAGTAGGAAGGGGCAACCCTACGAGCAGTACTTC. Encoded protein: CAWSRKGQPYEQYF.